The text below deals with one T cell receptor beta chain. Its matching antigen is unknown. Expressed TCRB transcripts were sequenced because the isolated RNA had all been reverse transcribed beforehand. Naive, central memory and regulatory T cell samples averaged roughly 3.8 million reads. Method: immunoSEQ multiplex PCR; TCRdb's copy keeps in-frame clones and lacks some. The sample yields 640,000 or so clones, roughly an eighth seen once. This CDR3 contains 14 residues. Trimming shortened V by 5 bases and J by 8 bases, and 18 bases separated the two germline ends. From germline, CDR1 is SEHNR and CDR2 FQNEAQ (reference sequence). The sample belongs to a study of beta chain features in type 1 diabetes. Findings of the study overall: Patients with Type 1 diabetes showed moderately but significantly shorter TCRB CDR3s in all four CD4+ subsets.

Sorting based on CD45RO/CCR7/CD25/CD127/CD95/CD27 separated CD4+ naive, central memory, regulatory and stem cell-like memory cells. The chain carries TRBV7-9 and TRBJ1-2, with D perhaps matching TRBD1 (6 bases). The receptor was isolated from a man aged 18 to 35 with type 1 diabetes. Sequencing input: naive CD4+ T cells from blood. CDR3 residues: CASSTGTLRQGYTF. CDR3 bases: TGTGCCAGCAGCACGGGGACACTTAGGCAAGGCTACACCTTC. Supplemented by reference TRBV7-9 and TRBJ1-2, the full variable domain reads DTGVSQNPRHKITKRGQNVTFRCDPISEHNRLYWYRQTLGQGPEFLTYFQNEAQLEKSRLLSDRFSAERPKGSFSTLEIQRTEQGDSAMYLCASSTGTLRQGYTFGSGTRLTVV.